This TCR beta chain was documented in a study of patients and donors after allogeneic stem cell transplantation. TCRdb itself ran the RT-PCR reads through MiXCR, one entry per CDR3 protein. The top ten clones hold under 3.5% of a sample with fewer than 200,000 distinct CDR3 sequences, around 28% of them seen once. This clonotype was detected a few times. The specimen was blood, either unsorted or a sorted T cell fraction (not recorded which). The source is a human donor who was either an allogeneic HSCT recipient or a stem cell or donor lymphocyte infusion donor (not recorded which). It is not recorded whose cells these are; they may come from a transplant donor.

CDR3 nucleotide sequence: TGCAGTGTACAGGGGGCTGGAAACACCATATATTTT. This encodes CSVQGAGNTIYF. The V call is TRBV29-1, the J call TRBJ1-3; 8 bases are a match to TRBD1. The CDR3 loop spans 12 amino acids. Germline CDR1 SQVTM, CDR2 ANQGSEA.